This TCR beta chain was profiled in a study of cytomegalovirus exposure and HLA in healthy donors. The length of the CDR3 is 15 residues. V lost 4 bases, J lost 3 bases, and 15 bases lay in between. Germline V lookup: CDR1 SEHNR, CDR2 FQNEAQ (reference sequence). The PCR was carried out with 60 Vbeta primers and 13 Jbeta primers. The table came from immunoSEQ multiplex PCR; TCRdb's copy has only in-frame clones and leaves some out. The table shows 150,000 to 250,000 clones, with about 80% occurring only once. About this clone itself: Antigen specificity is unknown.

Findings and limits, study-wide: Cytomegalovirus-associated status was assigned to 164 TCR beta chains. Common viral pathogens (according to a later analysis) appeared linked to several of the most significant clusters. Other equally common chains were less clonally expanded than HLA-associated TCR beta chains, a later analysis showed.

The chain carries TRBV7-9 and TRBJ1-1, with D possibly matching TRBD1 (6 bases). The receptor was isolated from a woman in her thirties in good health and CMV-seropositive. The sample comprised PBMCs. The CDR3 nucleotides read TGTGCCAGCAGCTCGGCCACAGGGTTCGACACTGAAGCTTTCTTT. Its protein is CASSSATGFDTEAFF.